This TCR beta chain was retrieved from a study of somatic mutations in cytotoxic T cells in rheumatoid arthritis. Measured with immunoSEQ multiplex PCR; TCRdb has only the in-frame clones, and not every one. Among approximately 5,300 clones, around 84% were seen once, and the ten largest hold 35% to 45%. V was trimmed by 1 base and J by 3 bases, leaving 10 bases between them. The CDR3 totals 16 residues. Germline CDR1 SGHVS, CDR2 FNYEAQ. The sequenced sample consisted of CD8+ T cells sorted from blood. The chain joins TRBV7-6 to TRBJ2-6; possible D gene TRBD1, 6 bases. The receptor's source is a woman between 45 and 60 years old with rheumatoid arthritis. The CDR3 DNA sequence: TGTGCCAGCAGCTTAGTTTCAGGGGTTGGGGCCAACGTCCTGACTTTC. Its protein is CASSLVSGVGANVLTF.